Presented here are 20 T cell receptor beta chains from one specimen sequenced in a study of regulatory T cells in long-lasting Graves disease. The time point here: persistent/refractory GD, antithyroid drugs over 5 years with positive TRAb. From PBMCs, RNA was extracted and then used to make the TCR library. Arm-PCR with iRepertoire HTBI primers amplified the CDR3 regions for these TCR beta libraries. TCRdb passed the multiplex PCR reads through MiXCR, listing each CDR3 protein once. The sample has fewer than 450,000 distinct CDR3 sequences; 23% are singletons. Sequences were derived from peripheral blood mononuclear cells (PBMCs), sampled when the disease was refractory, from a patient treated with antithyroid drugs. All receptors derive from a female donor with Graves disease.

The rearrangement uses TRBV6-2 or TRBV6-3 and TRBJ2-6; D gene uncertain. Trimming took 2 bases from V and 0 from J, leaving 5 bases between them. Per the germline V gene, CDR1 is MNHEY and CDR2 is SVGEGT. CDR3 length equals 15 residues. The CDR3 DNA sequence: TGTGCCAGCAGTTACGCCACCTCTGGGGCCAACGTCCTGACTTTC. Translated, it gives CASSYATSGANVLTF.

In its sample, this clonotype was seen a few times. The junction and the germline gene differ at one end; a read error may be behind it. Here the CDR3 DNA reads TGTGCCAGCAGCTCGAGTGCTGGACGATACACTGAAGCTTTCTTT. Translating it yields CASSSSAGRYTEAFF. The rearrangement joins TRBV5-1 to TRBJ1-1; D gene unclear. The CDR3 has 15 amino acids. The germline gives CDR1 SGHRS, CDR2 YFSETQ.

The V call is TRBV12-3 or TRBV12-4, the J call TRBJ2-7, with D possibly matching TRBD2 (5 bases). CDR3 size: 17 residues. Trimming removed 2 bases at V and 2 bases at J, with 19 bases between. The CDR3 spells CASSLISGVPLTYEQYF. CDR3 bases: TGTGCCAGCAGTTTAATCTCCGGGGTCCCCCTAACCTACGAGCAGTACTTC.

The genes are TRBV20-1 and TRBJ1-1; D is unresolved. V was cut by 0 bases and J by 2 bases, with 7 bases left in between. Germline CDR1 and CDR2: DFQATT and SNEGSKA (reference sequence). The CDR3 length is 13 residues. The CDR3 spells CSARDNPNTEAFF. As DNA, the CDR3 is TGCAGTGCTAGAGACAACCCAAACACTGAAGCTTTCTTT.

This clonotype was counted a single time. A much more abundant neighbour one base away suggests this may be a read error. The chain couples TRBV2 to TRBJ2-5; D is possibly TRBD2 (5 bases). Germline CDR1 reads SNHLY; CDR2 reads FYNNEI. The V and J ends lost 6 bases and 4 bases respectively, with 18 bases between them. This CDR3 is 15 amino acids long. The CDR3 region is CASRDRTYPSETQYF. In DNA form, the CDR3 reads TGTGCCAGCAGAGACCGGACTTATCCCTCAGAGACCCAGTACTTC.

CDR3 DNA sequence: TGTGCCAGCACCCCTAGCAGGGGGACCCAGTACTTC. It codes for CASTPSRGTQYF. The chain combines TRBV6-1 with TRBJ2-5, with a tentative D call TRBD1 (6 bases). V lost 7 bases and J lost 7, with 13 bases in between. Germline lookup yields CDR1 MNHNS and CDR2 SASEGT. The CDR3 loop spans 12 amino acids.

The V call is TRBV28, the J call TRBJ2-3, with D tentatively TRBD1 (6 bases). The CDR3 spans 17 residues. Germline CDR1 and CDR2: MDHEN and SYDVKM. The V and J ends lost 3 bases and 0 bases respectively, with 16 bases between them. For the CDR3, the DNA is TGTGCCAGCAGTTTCGTCACGACAGGAGAAAGCACAGATACGCAGTATTTT. Translated, it gives CASSFVTTGESTDTQYF.

The chain carries TRBV7-2 and TRBJ1-5; the D is unclear. The CDR3 loop spans 13 amino acids. The ends were cut back, 3 bases at V and 5 bases at J, with 8 bases in the middle. Germline CDR1 reads SGHTA; CDR2 reads FQGNSA. CDR3 in DNA: TGTGCCAGCAGCTTGTTTATGGATCAGCCCCAGCATTTT. Protein product: CASSLFMDQPQHF.

This clonotype was recorded a few times. The chain combines TRBV4-1 with TRBJ1-2, with D hard to call. The CDR3 has 13 residues. V gave up 0 bases and J gave up 5 bases, with 7 bases separating them. CDR1 and CDR2 from the germline V gene are MGHRA and YSYEKL. The CDR3 DNA reads TGCGCCAGCAGCCAAGAAACCCAATATGGCTACACCTTC. This sequence encodes CASSQETQYGYTF.

Many counts were recorded for this clonotype. The rearrangement joins TRBV6-1 to TRBJ2-5, with 8 bases identical to TRBD1. There are 16 residues in the CDR3. Germline trimming cut 7 bases from V and 4 bases from J; bases unmatched to any gene: 14. CDR1 is MNHNS and CDR2 is SASEGT in the germline V gene. The CDR3: CASIPWGRQGSETQYF. The CDR3 bases are TGTGCCAGCATCCCTTGGGGGAGACAGGGGTCAGAGACCCAGTACTTC.

Here the CDR3 reads CASSHKLAQETQYF. The CDR3 DNA follows: TGCGCCAGCAGCCACAAATTAGCGCAGGAGACCCAGTACTTC. The gene calls are TRBV4-1 and TRBJ2-5, with a possible D match to TRBD2 (5 bases). The CDR3 length is 14 residues. V was cut by 3 bases and J by 5 bases, with 13 bases left in between. Per germline, CDR1 MGHRA and CDR2 YSYEKL.

This clonotype was detected a few times. The genes are TRBV18 and TRBJ2-2; 7 nucleotides agree with TRBD2. The CDR3 extends over 17 amino acids. After removal of 0 bases from V and 6 bases from J, the junction contained 10 bases not matched to a gene. Germline values: CDR1 KGHSH, CDR2 LQKENI. This CDR3 reads CASSPPGRTSLAGELFF. The DNA for the CDR3 is TGTGCCAGCTCACCACCGGGTCGGACTAGTTTGGCCGGGGAGCTGTTTTTT.

This chain connects TRBV5-1 to TRBJ1-3, with TRBD1 as a possible D gene (5 bases). The V end was cut by 0 bases, the J end by 0 bases, with 10 bases between. Germline V CDR1 and CDR2: SGHRS, YFSETQ. The CDR3 length is 16 residues. For the CDR3, the DNA is TGCGCCAGCAGCTTGGCACAGGTCGACTCTGGAAACACCATATATTTT. The encoded protein is CASSLAQVDSGNTIYF.

This clonotype has only a few counts. The chain is built from TRBV29-1 and TRBJ1-2; possibly TRBD1 for D (6 bases). Looked up from germline, CDR1 is SQVTM and CDR2 is ANQGSEA. The CDR3 loop spans 13 amino acids. Trimming removed 0 bases from V and 2 bases from J, with 7 bases in between. CDR3 sequence: CSVEERGNYGYTF. The CDR3 DNA reads TGCAGCGTTGAAGAAAGGGGGAACTATGGCTACACCTTC.

This clonotype was picked up a small number of times. The V gene is TRBV5-4, the J gene TRBJ2-5, with TRBD2 matching 8 bases. V was clipped by 4 bases and J by 5 bases; unmatched bases: 7. CDR1 is SGHNT and CDR2 is YYREEE in the germline V gene (reference sequence). The CDR3 is 14 amino acids. CDR3 bases: TGTGCCAGCAGCGCAGCGGGAGTGAGGGAGACCCAGTACTTC. Residues: CASSAAGVRETQYF. Together with reference TRBV5-4 and TRBJ2-5, the CDR3 gives the full variable domain: ETGVTQSPTHLIKTRGQQVTLRCSSQSGHNTVSWYQQALGQGPQFIFQYYREEENGRGNFPPRFSGLQFPNYSSELNVNALELDDSALYLCASSAAGVRETQYFGPGTRLLVL.

This clonotype was counted between two and nine times. The chain links TRBV7-9 to TRBJ1-1; a weak D match, TRBD1 (6 bases). Trimming left V 2 bases short and J 2 bases short, with 24 bases between. Germline V gives CDR1 SEHNR, CDR2 FQNEAQ (reference sequence). The CDR3 is made up of 19 amino acids. This CDR3 reads CASSLYRLAGGRLNTEAFF. The CDR3 DNA reads TGTGCCAGCAGCTTATATCGTCTCGCGGGGGGCAGGCTAAACACTGAAGCTTTCTTT.

This clonotype was observed many times. The chain joins TRBV7-2 to TRBJ2-7, with TRBD2 as a possible D gene (5 bases). V was shortened by 3 bases and J by 4 bases, with 13 bases between the two germline ends. CDR3 size: 14 residues. Per germline, CDR1 SGHTA and CDR2 FQGNSA. The CDR3: CASSFWGREYEQYF. In nucleotides, the CDR3 is TGTGCCAGCAGCTTTTGGGGAAGGGAGTACGAGCAGTACTTC.

About this clonotype itself: A much more abundant neighbour one base away suggests this may be a read error. The CDR3, as DNA: TGTGCCAGCAGCTTAGACACCACGTATGGCTGCACCTTC. As protein: CASSLDTTYGCTF. The rearrangement joins TRBV7-8 to TRBJ1-2; D unclear. CDR3 size: 13 residues. Germline assignment: CDR1 SGHVS and CDR2 FQNEAQ.

A note on this clonotype: This sequence may be a read error, since a much larger clone differs from it by one base. The chain links TRBV10-3 to TRBJ1-2, with 11 bases that match TRBD1. Germline trimming cut 9 bases from V and 4 bases from J; bases unmatched to any gene: 4. Germline V gene data show CDR1 as ENHRY and CDR2 as SYGVKD. The CDR3 spans 13 residues. This CDR3 is CAIRTGGGYGYTF. Here the CDR3 DNA reads TGTGCCATAAGGACAGGGGGCGGCTATGGCTACACCTTC.

This clonotype appeared a few times. The chain uses TRBV2 and TRBJ1-1; D gene uncertain. CDR1 is SNHLY, CDR2 FYNNEI, per germline. Trimming took off 5 bases at V and 1 base at J, with 11 bases between the two ends. This CDR3 region has 14 residues. CDR3 region: CASSLQLRNTEAFF. The CDR3 coding sequence is TGTGCCAGCAGTCTACAGCTAAGGAACACTGAAGCTTTCTTT.